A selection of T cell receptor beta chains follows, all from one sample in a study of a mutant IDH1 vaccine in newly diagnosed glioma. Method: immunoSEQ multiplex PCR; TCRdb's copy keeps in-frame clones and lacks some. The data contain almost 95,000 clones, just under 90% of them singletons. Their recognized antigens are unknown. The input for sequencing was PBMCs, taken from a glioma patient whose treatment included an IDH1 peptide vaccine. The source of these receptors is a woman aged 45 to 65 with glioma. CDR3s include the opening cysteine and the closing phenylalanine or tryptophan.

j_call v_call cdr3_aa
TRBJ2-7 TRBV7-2 CASSLLGQPWSLYEQYF
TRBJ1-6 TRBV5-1 CASSLYSPDNSPLHF
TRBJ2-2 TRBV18 CASSPTVSTGELFF
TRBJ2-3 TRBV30 CAWSWTSGPTDTQYF
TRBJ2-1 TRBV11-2 CASSRGQGNVGEQFF
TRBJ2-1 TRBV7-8 CASSLARGLAGAGEQFF
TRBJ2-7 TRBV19 CASSPRTSGRAPFEQYF
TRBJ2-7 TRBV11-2 CASSAKPFQEQYF
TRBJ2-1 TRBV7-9 CASSFSRDNEQFF
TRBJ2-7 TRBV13 CASSLGGQGLYEQYF
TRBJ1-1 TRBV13 CASSPRGAAEAFF
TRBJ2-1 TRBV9 CASSDGTSDYNEQFF
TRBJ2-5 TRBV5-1 CASRPPEADTQYF
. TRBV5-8 CASSFDRLYEQYF
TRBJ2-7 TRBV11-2 CASSLQGTSVEQYF
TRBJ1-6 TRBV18 CASQQGAGSPLHF
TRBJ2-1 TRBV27 CASRWTGISSYNEQFF
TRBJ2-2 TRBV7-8 CASMTSGIFTGELFF
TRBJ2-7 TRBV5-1 CASSLGPVGQYF
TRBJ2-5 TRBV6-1 CASSEWAGGGETQYF
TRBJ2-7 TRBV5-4 CASSNRDRGLYEQYF
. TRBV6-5 CASSYTLAGTYEQYF
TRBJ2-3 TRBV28 CASSFPGRDTQYF
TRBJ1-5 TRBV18 CASSPGHSAEPQHF
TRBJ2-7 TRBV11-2 CASSLEREGRSEQYF
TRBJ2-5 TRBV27 CASSLGLAGAEETQYF
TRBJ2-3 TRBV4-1 CASSQPWADTQYF
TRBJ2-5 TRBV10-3 CAISESTAKTQYF
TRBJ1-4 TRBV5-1 CASSLVGGRQEKLFF
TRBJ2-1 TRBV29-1 CSVSGTSGRPYYNEQFF
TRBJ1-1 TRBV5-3 CASSFGTGPEAFF